This record looks at one T cell receptor beta chain sequence and its context. Its antigen is still unknown. The germline gene is not matched at one end of the junction; a read error may be the cause. Germline lookup yields CDR1 SGHTA and CDR2 FQGNSA. This CDR3 has 18 residues. This entry comes from a study of post-analysis software for immune sequencing data. Points from the study as a whole: Comparison of patients with controls showed five TRBV segments more frequent in patients, TRBV5-6, TRBV5-1 and TRBV20-1 among them.

TCR beta cDNA libraries included unique molecular identifiers. TCRdb re-analysed the PCR reads in MiXCR, keeping a single row per CDR3 protein. Counted here are hundreds of thousands of distinct CDR3 sequences, 59% occurring once; the ten biggest clones make up roughly 12%. Specimen: blood. The TCR originated in a girl aged 2-10 years with multiple sclerosis. J is TRBJ2-3 and V is TRBV7-2; the match to TRBD2 covers 8 bases. CDR3 coding DNA: TGTGCCAGCAGCTTAGACCTCCTACGGGGGGGCGGCACAGGTACGCAGTATTTT. This encodes CASSLDLLRGGGTGTQYF.